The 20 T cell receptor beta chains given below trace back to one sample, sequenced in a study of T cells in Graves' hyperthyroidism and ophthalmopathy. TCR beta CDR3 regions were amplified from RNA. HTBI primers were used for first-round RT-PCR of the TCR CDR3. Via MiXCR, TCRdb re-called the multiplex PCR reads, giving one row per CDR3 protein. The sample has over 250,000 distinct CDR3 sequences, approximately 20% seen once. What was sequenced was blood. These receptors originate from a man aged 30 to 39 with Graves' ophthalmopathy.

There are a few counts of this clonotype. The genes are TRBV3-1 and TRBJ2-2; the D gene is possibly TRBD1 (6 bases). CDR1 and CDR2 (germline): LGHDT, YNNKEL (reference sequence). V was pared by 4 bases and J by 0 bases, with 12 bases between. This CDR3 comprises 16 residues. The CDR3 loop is CASSRLTGPNTGELFF. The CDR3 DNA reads TGTGCCAGCAGCCGCCTCACAGGGCCGAACACCGGGGAGCTGTTTTTT. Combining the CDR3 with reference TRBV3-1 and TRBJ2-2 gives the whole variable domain DTAVSQTPKYLVTQMGNDKSIKCEQNLGHDTMYWYKQDSKKFLKIMFSYNNKELIINETVPNRFSPKSPDKAHLNLHINSLELGDSAVYFCASSRLTGPNTGELFFGEGSRLTVL.

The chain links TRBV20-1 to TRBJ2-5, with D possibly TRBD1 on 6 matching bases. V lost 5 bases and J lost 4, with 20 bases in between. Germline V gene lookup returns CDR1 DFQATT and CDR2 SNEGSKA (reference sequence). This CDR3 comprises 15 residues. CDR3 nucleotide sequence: TGCAGTGCTCTTATATTCACAGGGATCTCAGAGACCCAGTACTTC. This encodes CSALIFTGISETQYF.

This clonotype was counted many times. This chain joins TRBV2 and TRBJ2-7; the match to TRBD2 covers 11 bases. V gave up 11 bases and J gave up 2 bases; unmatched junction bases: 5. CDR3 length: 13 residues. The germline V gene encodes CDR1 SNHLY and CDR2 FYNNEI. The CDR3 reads CAGSGRAAYEQYF. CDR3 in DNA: TGTGCCGGTAGCGGGAGGGCCGCCTACGAGCAGTACTTC. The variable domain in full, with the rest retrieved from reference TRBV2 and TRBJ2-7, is EPEVTQTPSHQVTQMGQEVILRCVPISNHLYFYWYRQILGQKVEFLVSFYNNEISEKSEIFDDQFSVERPDGSNFTLKIRSTKLEDSAMYFCAGSGRAAYEQYFGPGTRLTVT.

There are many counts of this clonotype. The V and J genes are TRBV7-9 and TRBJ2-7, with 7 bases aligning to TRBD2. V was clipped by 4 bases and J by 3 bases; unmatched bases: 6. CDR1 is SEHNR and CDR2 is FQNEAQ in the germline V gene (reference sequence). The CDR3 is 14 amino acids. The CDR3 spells CASSSGTTNYEQYF. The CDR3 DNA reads TGTGCCAGCAGCTCAGGGACTACTAACTACGAGCAGTACTTC.

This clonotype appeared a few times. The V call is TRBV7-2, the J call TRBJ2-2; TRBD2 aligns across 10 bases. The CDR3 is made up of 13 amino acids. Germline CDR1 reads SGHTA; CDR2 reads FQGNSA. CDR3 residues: CVSGRRGTGELFF. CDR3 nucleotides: TGTGTTAGCGGGAGGCGGGGGACCGGGGAGCTGTTTTTT.

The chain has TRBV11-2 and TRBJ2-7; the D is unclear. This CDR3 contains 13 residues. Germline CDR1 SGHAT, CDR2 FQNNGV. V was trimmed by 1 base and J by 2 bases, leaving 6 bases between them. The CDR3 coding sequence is TGTGCCAGCAGCTTAGGGAACCCCTACGAGCAGTACTTC. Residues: CASSLGNPYEQYF. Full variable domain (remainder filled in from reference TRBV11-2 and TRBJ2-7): EAGVAQSPRYKIIEKRQSVAFWCNPISGHATLYWYQQILGQGPKLLIQFQNNGVVDDSQLPKDRFSAERLKGVDSTLKIQPAKLEDSAVYLCASSLGNPYEQYFGPGTRLTVT.

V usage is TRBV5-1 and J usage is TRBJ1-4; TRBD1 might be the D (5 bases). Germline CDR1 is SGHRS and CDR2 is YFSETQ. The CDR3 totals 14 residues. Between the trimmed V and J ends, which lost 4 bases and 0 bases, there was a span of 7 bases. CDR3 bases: TGCGCCAGCAGCAGGGACGCAACTAATGAAAAACTGTTTTTT. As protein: CASSRDATNEKLFF.

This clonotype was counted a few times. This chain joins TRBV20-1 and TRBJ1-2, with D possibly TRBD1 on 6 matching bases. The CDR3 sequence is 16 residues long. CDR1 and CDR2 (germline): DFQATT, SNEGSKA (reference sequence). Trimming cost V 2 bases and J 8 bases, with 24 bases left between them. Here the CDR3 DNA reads TGCAGTGCTAGAACTCCGGGGCGGGACACCGGGGAAGGCTACACCTTC. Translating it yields CSARTPGRDTGEGYTF.

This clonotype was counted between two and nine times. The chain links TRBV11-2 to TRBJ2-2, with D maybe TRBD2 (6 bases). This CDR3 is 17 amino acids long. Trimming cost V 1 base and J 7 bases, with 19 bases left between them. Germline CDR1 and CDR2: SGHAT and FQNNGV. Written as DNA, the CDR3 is TGTGCCAGCAGCTTAGGGGGCGGGATTCCGATTATCGGGGAGCTGTTTTTT. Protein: CASSLGGGIPIIGELFF.

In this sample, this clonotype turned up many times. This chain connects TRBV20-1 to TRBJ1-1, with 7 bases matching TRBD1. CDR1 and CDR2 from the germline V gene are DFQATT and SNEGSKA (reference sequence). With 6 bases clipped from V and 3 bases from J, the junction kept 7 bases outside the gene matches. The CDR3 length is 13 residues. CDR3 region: CSATRDRDTEAFF. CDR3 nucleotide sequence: TGCAGTGCCACCCGGGACAGAGACACTGAAGCTTTCTTT.

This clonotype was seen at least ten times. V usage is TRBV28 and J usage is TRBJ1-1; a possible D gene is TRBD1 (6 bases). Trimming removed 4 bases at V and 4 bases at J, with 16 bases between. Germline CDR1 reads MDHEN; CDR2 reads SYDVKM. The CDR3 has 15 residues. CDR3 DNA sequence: TGTGCCAGCAGTTCGAATACAGGGAGAGGCACTGAAGCTTTCTTT. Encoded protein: CASSSNTGRGTEAFF.

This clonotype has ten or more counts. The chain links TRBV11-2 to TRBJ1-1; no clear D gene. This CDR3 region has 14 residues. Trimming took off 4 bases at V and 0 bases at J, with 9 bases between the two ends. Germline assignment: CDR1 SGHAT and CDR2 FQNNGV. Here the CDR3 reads CASSSTAVNTEAFF. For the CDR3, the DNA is TGTGCCAGCAGCTCTACCGCGGTGAACACTGAAGCTTTCTTT.

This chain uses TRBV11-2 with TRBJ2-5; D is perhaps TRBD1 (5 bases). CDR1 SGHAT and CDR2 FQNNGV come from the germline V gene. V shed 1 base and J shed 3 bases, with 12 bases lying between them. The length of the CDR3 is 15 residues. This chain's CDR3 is CASSLVQGGEETQYF. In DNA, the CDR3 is TGTGCCAGCAGCTTAGTTCAGGGTGGGGAAGAGACCCAGTACTTC.

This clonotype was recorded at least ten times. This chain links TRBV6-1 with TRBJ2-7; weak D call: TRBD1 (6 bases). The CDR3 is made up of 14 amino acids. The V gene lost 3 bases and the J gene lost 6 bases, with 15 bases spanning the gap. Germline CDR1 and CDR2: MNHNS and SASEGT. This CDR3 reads CASSDVNRVVEQYF. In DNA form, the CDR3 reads TGTGCCAGCAGTGACGTGAACAGGGTTGTCGAGCAGTACTTC.

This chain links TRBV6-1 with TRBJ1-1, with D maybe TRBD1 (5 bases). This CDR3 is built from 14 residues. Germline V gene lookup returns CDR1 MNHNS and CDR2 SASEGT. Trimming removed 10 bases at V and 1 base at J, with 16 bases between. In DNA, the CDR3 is TGTGCCACCCTGGGGGTCAGGGAGAACACTGAAGCTTTCTTT. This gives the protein CATLGVRENTEAFF.

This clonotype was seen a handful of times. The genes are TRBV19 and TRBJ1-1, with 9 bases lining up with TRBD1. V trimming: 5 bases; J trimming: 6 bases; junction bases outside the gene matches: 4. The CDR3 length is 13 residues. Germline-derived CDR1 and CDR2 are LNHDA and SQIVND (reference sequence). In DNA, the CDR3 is TGTGCCAGTAGTGGGGACAGGGTAGCTGAAGCTTTCTTT. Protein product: CASSGDRVAEAFF.

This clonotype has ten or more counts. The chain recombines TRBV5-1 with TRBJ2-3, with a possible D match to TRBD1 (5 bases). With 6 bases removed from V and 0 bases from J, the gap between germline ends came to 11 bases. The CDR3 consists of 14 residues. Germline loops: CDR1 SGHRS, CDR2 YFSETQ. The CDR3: CASKGAMSTDTQYF. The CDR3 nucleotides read TGCGCCAGCAAAGGGGCGATGAGCACAGATACGCAGTATTTT.

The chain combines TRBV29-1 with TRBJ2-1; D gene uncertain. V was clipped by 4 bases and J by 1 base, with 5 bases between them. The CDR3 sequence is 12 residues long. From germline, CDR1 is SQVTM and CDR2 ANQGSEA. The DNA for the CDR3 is TGCAGCGTTGGTATGTCCTACAATGAGCAGTTCTTC. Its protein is CSVGMSYNEQFF.

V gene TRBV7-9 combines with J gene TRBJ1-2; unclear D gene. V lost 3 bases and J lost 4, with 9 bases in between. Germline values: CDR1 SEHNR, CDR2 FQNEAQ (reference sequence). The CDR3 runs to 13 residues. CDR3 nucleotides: TGTGCCAGCAGCTTTCAGAGTCTCTATGGCTACACCTTC. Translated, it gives CASSFQSLYGYTF.

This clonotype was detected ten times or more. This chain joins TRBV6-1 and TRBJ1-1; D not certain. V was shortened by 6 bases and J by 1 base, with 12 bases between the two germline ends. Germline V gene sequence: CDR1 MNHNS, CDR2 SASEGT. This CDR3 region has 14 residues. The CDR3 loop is CASSVGSRNTEAFF. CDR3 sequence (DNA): TGTGCCAGCAGCGTTGGCAGTAGGAACACTGAAGCTTTCTTT.